The next 31 T cell receptor beta chains were all read from a single sample in a study of long-term antiretroviral therapy in people with HIV. They ran version v3.0 of the immunoSEQ assay at survey level. TCRdb keeps only in-frame clones here, not all; method: immunoSEQ multiplex PCR. The sample holds 24,000 or so clones, less than 80% seen once. The specimen comprised unsorted PBMCs, sampled 1.2 years after starting antiretroviral therapy. The receptors shown here come from a woman in her thirties or forties with HIV.

The chain combines TRBV6-5 with TRBJ1-1, with 7 nucleotides matching TRBD1. This CDR3 is 14 amino acids long. With 5 bases clipped from V and 1 base from J, the junction kept 4 bases outside the gene matches. CDR1 and CDR2 (germline): MNHEY, SVGAGI. CDR3 bases: TGTGCCAGCAGTCTGGGACAGCAGAACACTGAAGCTTTCTTT. Amino acids: CASSLGQQNTEAFF.

This sequence joins TRBV9 and TRBJ2-3; the D gene is possibly TRBD2 (6 bases). Trimming stripped 0 bases from V and 1 base from J, with 9 bases between. Germline V gives CDR1 SGDLS, CDR2 YYNGEE. The CDR3 contains 15 residues. CDR3 region: CASSVELAGTDTQYF. In DNA, the CDR3 is TGTGCCAGCAGCGTAGAACTAGCTGGCACAGATACGCAGTATTTT.

The chain carries TRBV27 and TRBJ2-1; 7 bases line up with TRBD2. The CDR3 length is 17 residues. V lost 8 bases, J lost 1 base, and 14 bases stayed unmatched. CDR1 MNHEY and CDR2 SMNVEV come from the germline V gene (reference sequence). In DNA, the CDR3 is TGTGCCAGCTCAGCGGGTTGGGGGAGGGAGTCCTACAATGAGCAGTTCTTC. It is translated as CASSAGWGRESYNEQFF.

This clone was seen a handful of times. J is TRBJ1-1 and V is TRBV6-5, with D unresolved. The CDR3 runs to 15 residues. Germline V CDR1 and CDR2: MNHEY, SVGAGI. V lost 0 bases and J lost 4, with 12 bases in between. The CDR3 loop is CASSYSTHSFTEAFF. The CDR3 coding sequence is TGTGCCAGCAGTTACTCGACCCACAGTTTCACTGAAGCTTTCTTT.

V is TRBV10-3 and J is TRBJ1-1; D not resolved. V was trimmed by 5 bases and J by 1 base, leaving 8 bases between them. This CDR3 region has 13 residues. Per germline, CDR1 ENHRY and CDR2 SYGVKD. The CDR3 DNA reads as TGTGCCATCAGTACGACTGAGAACACTGAAGCTTTCTTT. The encoded protein is CAISTTENTEAFF.

The rearrangement links TRBV7-9 to TRBJ2-1; possibly TRBD2 for D (6 bases). Germline values: CDR1 SEHNR, CDR2 FQNEAQ (reference sequence). The CDR3 totals 13 residues. The ends were cut back, 7 bases at V and 4 bases at J, with 11 bases in the middle. Written as DNA, the CDR3 is TGTGCCAGCACTGGGGGGAGATACAATGAGCAGTTCTTC. Amino acid sequence: CASTGGRYNEQFF. Full variable domain (missing parts from reference TRBV7-9 and TRBJ2-1): DTGVSQNPRHKITKRGQNVTFRCDPISEHNRLYWYRQTLGQGPEFLTYFQNEAQLEKSRLLSDRFSAERPKGSFSTLEIQRTEQGDSAMYLCASTGGRYNEQFFGPGTRLTVL.

The chain carries TRBV4-1 and TRBJ2-1, with D possibly being TRBD1 or TRBD2 (5 bases each). CDR3 length: 16 amino acids. CDR1 MGHRA and CDR2 YSYEKL come from the germline V gene. The V gene lost 7 bases and the J gene lost 2 bases, with 18 bases spanning the gap. CDR3 in amino acids: CASTLYRDGPYNEQFF. The CDR3 DNA is TGCGCCAGCACCCTTTACCGGGACGGTCCCTACAATGAGCAGTTCTTC.

In DNA, the CDR3 is TGCGCCAGCAGCTTCGGACAGACCTCCGCAGATACGCAGTATTTT. Its protein product is CASSFGQTSADTQYF. V usage is TRBV5-1 and J usage is TRBJ2-3; a weak D match, TRBD1 (6 bases). CDR3 length equals 15 residues. The germline CDR1 and CDR2 sequences are SGHRS and YFSETQ. The V end lost 2 bases, the J end lost 4 bases, and 14 bases lay between the germline ends. The full variable domain, rest sourced from reference TRBV5-1 and TRBJ2-3, is KAGVTQTPRYLIKTRGQQVTLSCSPISGHRSVSWYQQTPGQGLQFLFEYFSETQRNKGNFPGRFSGRQFSNSRSEMNVSTLELGDSALYLCASSFGQTSADTQYFGPGTRLTVL.

J is TRBJ1-1 and V is TRBV7-9; no firm D call. CDR1 is SEHNR, CDR2 FQNEAQ, per germline (reference sequence). This CDR3 is 14 amino acids long. V lost 4 bases, J lost 0 bases, and 9 bases lay in between. The CDR3 nucleotides read TGTGCCAGCAGCTCCATGGATATGAACACTGAAGCTTTCTTT. It codes for CASSSMDMNTEAFF.

This clone was picked up one time. The V gene is TRBV2, the J gene TRBJ1-5; a possible D gene is TRBD1 (6 bases). This CDR3 spans 14 amino acids. Trimming took 3 bases from V and 10 from J, leaving 16 bases between them. In germline, CDR1 is SNHLY, CDR2 FYNNEI. The chain's CDR3 is CASSEGPGGGPQHF. The CDR3 nucleotides read TGTGCCAGCAGTGAGGGGCCGGGGGGGGGCCCCCAGCATTTT. The variable domain in full, completed from reference TRBV2 and TRBJ1-5, reads EPEVTQTPSHQVTQMGQEVILRCVPISNHLYFYWYRQILGQKVEFLVSFYNNEISEKSEIFDDQFSVERPDGSNFTLKIRSTKLEDSAMYFCASSEGPGGGPQHFGDGTRLSIL.

The CDR3 spells CASSLRGSRREAFF. DNA for the CDR3: TGTGCCAGCAGTTTAAGGGGTTCGAGACGGGAAGCTTTCTTT. The chain joins TRBV27 to TRBJ1-1, with D possibly being TRBD1 (5 bases). From germline, CDR1 is MNHEY and CDR2 SMNVEV (reference sequence). V was pared by 2 bases and J by 8 bases, with 15 bases between. The CDR3 is made up of 14 amino acids.

The rearrangement joins TRBV19 to TRBJ2-1; no reliable D call. CDR3 length: 16 residues. V lost 9 bases and J lost 0, with 18 bases in between. CDR1 is LNHDA and CDR2 is SQIVND in the germline V gene (reference sequence). The CDR3 here is CASRDSPISSYNEQFF. The CDR3, as DNA: TGTGCCAGCCGAGACTCCCCTATAAGCTCCTACAATGAGCAGTTCTTC.

The rearrangement links TRBV6-1 to TRBJ1-2; tentative D call: TRBD1 (5 bases). CDR3 length: 15 amino acids. V was shortened by 4 bases and J by 7 bases, with 19 bases between the two germline ends. The germline V gene encodes CDR1 MNHNS and CDR2 SASEGT. The CDR3 sequence is CASSASGGGERGYTF. For the CDR3, the DNA is TGTGCCAGCAGTGCGTCGGGTGGGGGGGAACGTGGCTACACCTTC.

This rearrangement joins TRBV7-9 to TRBJ2-7; 11 nucleotides match TRBD1. The CDR3 consists of 15 residues. Germline CDR1 and CDR2: SEHNR and FQNEAQ (reference sequence). The V gene end was trimmed by 5 bases and the J gene end by 6 bases; junction bases not matched to a gene: 9. The CDR3 here is CASSPRTGGLLEQYF. The CDR3 coding sequence is TGTGCCAGCAGCCCAAGGACAGGGGGCTTGCTCGAGCAGTACTTC. Filled out from reference TRBV7-9 and TRBJ2-7, the complete variable domain reads DTGVSQNPRHKITKRGQNVTFRCDPISEHNRLYWYRQTLGQGPEFLTYFQNEAQLEKSRLLSDRFSAERPKGSFSTLEIQRTEQGDSAMYLCASSPRTGGLLEQYFGPGTRLTVT.

The rearrangement joins TRBV6-4 to TRBJ1-4; D ambiguous. This CDR3 is 16 amino acids long. The V gene's germline CDR1 is MRHNA and CDR2 SNTAGT. V lost 9 bases to trimming and J lost 3 bases, with 20 bases between them. The CDR3 protein is CARPTDNKRANEKLFF. CDR3 bases: TGTGCCAGACCCACGGATAACAAGAGGGCTAATGAAAAACTGTTTTTT.

The chain's CDR3 is CASSPALQLGEQYF. In nucleotides, the CDR3 is TGTGCCAGCAGCCCGGCACTTCAGTTGGGGGAGCAGTACTTC. The chain joins TRBV7-9 to TRBJ2-7, with D unresolved. CDR3 length: 14 residues. V was cut by 5 bases and J by 7 bases, with 18 bases left in between. The germline gives CDR1 SEHNR, CDR2 FQNEAQ (reference sequence).

V is TRBV6-1 and J is TRBJ1-5, with D maybe TRBD1 (6 bases). The ends were cut back, 2 bases at V and 4 bases at J, with 12 bases in the middle. The CDR3 runs 15 residues. CDR1 is MNHNS and CDR2 is SASEGT in the germline V gene. The CDR3 loop reads CASSEFPGQNQPQHF. The CDR3 DNA reads TGTGCCAGCAGTGAATTCCCGGGACAAAATCAGCCCCAGCATTTT.

This chain links TRBV5-1 with TRBJ2-7, with D possibly TRBD1 on 5 matching bases. The CDR3 has 14 amino acids. The ends were cut back, 1 base at V and 0 bases at J, with 8 bases in the middle. CDR1 is SGHRS, CDR2 YFSETQ, per germline. CDR3 in DNA: TGCGCCAGCAGCTTGACAGGAATCTCCTACGAGCAGTACTTC. It translates to CASSLTGISYEQYF.

The chain uses TRBV4-3 and TRBJ2-1; D is perhaps TRBD2 (5 bases). Deletions cut 4 bases from V and 7 bases from J, with 11 bases between. The CDR3 covers 13 residues. Per the germline V gene, CDR1 is LGHNA and CDR2 is YSLEER. CDR3 region: CASSLLRGNEQFF. The CDR3, as DNA: TGCGCCAGCAGCCTTTTACGGGGTAATGAGCAGTTCTTC.

This sequence joins TRBV7-2 and TRBJ1-1, with D unresolved. V lost 6 bases and J lost 1, with 12 bases in between. There are 14 residues in the CDR3. CDR1 is SGHTA and CDR2 is FQGNSA in the germline V gene. CDR3 sequence: CASRGGPPNTEAFF. The CDR3 nucleotides read TGTGCCAGCAGGGGAGGACCGCCGAACACTGAAGCTTTCTTT.

The chain couples TRBV5-1 to TRBJ2-7; D not certain. The V end was cut by 0 bases, the J end by 5 bases, with 9 bases between. The CDR3 has 13 residues. Germline V gene sequence: CDR1 SGHRS, CDR2 YFSETQ. CDR3 DNA sequence: TGCGCCAGCAGCTTGGGACCCTCGGACGAGCAGTACTTC. This gives the protein CASSLGPSDEQYF.

The genes are TRBV4-3 and TRBJ1-4; D gene ambiguous. Germline V gene lookup returns CDR1 LGHNA and CDR2 YSLEER. The CDR3 sequence is 13 residues long. V lost 3 bases and J lost 8, with 10 bases in between. CDR3: CASSQALMEKLFF. The CDR3 bases are TGCGCCAGCAGCCAGGCCCTAATGGAAAAACTGTTTTTT.

The chain uses TRBV19 and TRBJ2-2, with a possible D match to TRBD2 (6 bases). The CDR3 extends over 13 amino acids. The ends were cut back, 3 bases at V and 6 bases at J, with 8 bases in the middle. The germline V gene has CDR1 LNHDA and CDR2 SQIVND (reference sequence). CDR3 region: CASSIWGAGELFF. DNA for the CDR3: TGTGCCAGTAGTATTTGGGGGGCCGGGGAGCTGTTTTTT.

This clone was counted between two and nine times. CDR3 sequence: CASGLSSFYNEQFF. The CDR3 DNA is TGTGCTAGTGGTTTATCATCCTTCTACAATGAGCAGTTCTTC. The genes are TRBV12-5 and TRBJ2-1; no clear D gene. This CDR3 is 14 amino acids long. From germline, CDR1 is LGHNT and CDR2 FRNRAP. With 3 bases removed from V and 3 bases from J, the gap between germline ends came to 9 bases.

In this sample, this clone turned up a few times. The V gene is TRBV6-5, the J gene TRBJ1-5; no clear D gene. CDR1 MNHEY and CDR2 SVGAGI come from the germline V gene. Trimming pared 2 bases from V and 0 bases from J, leaving 2 bases between. The CDR3 is 13 residues long. The chain's CDR3 is CASSYLSNQPQHF. The CDR3 DNA reads as TGTGCCAGCAGTTACCTTAGCAATCAGCCCCAGCATTTT.

The chain employs TRBV5-1 and TRBJ1-6; no clear D. V was trimmed by 0 bases and J by 8 bases, leaving 12 bases between them. The germline V gene encodes CDR1 SGHRS and CDR2 YFSETQ. This CDR3 contains 15 residues. CDR3 sequence reads: CASSLAPGSDSPLHF. In nucleotides, the CDR3 is TGCGCCAGCAGCTTGGCCCCGGGCTCTGATTCACCCCTCCACTTT.

This clone was counted between two and nine times. This chain connects TRBV5-1 to TRBJ2-7, with a tentative D call TRBD1 (5 bases). V was shortened by 1 base and J by 1 base, with 12 bases between the two germline ends. The CDR3 is 15 amino acids. Germline V gives CDR1 SGHRS, CDR2 YFSETQ. The CDR3 DNA reads TGCGCCAGCAGCTTGAGTACAGGTGAATCCTACGAGCAGTACTTC. Translating gives CASSLSTGESYEQYF. Filled out from reference TRBV5-1 and TRBJ2-7, the complete variable domain reads KAGVTQTPRYLIKTRGQQVTLSCSPISGHRSVSWYQQTPGQGLQFLFEYFSETQRNKGNFPGRFSGRQFSNSRSEMNVSTLELGDSALYLCASSLSTGESYEQYFGPGTRLTVT.

This chain joins TRBV11-2 and TRBJ2-3, with a tentative D call TRBD1 (6 bases). Trimming removed 1 base from V and 5 bases from J, with 10 bases in between. This CDR3 contains 14 residues. The germline CDR1 and CDR2 sequences are SGHAT and FQNNGV. The CDR3 DNA reads as TGTGCCAGCAGCTTAGGGACAGTGGGAGATACGCAGTATTTT. Translating it yields CASSLGTVGDTQYF.

The rearrangement joins TRBV19 to TRBJ1-2; D remains ambiguous. Trimming removed 3 bases at V and 4 bases at J, with 15 bases between. This CDR3 contains 15 residues. Germline CDR1 LNHDA, CDR2 SQIVND (reference sequence). The CDR3 DNA is TGTGCCAGTAGTATGTGGGAATCCACAATCTATGGCTACACCTTC. Encoded protein: CASSMWESTIYGYTF.

The chain employs TRBV11-1 and TRBJ2-3, with D unclear. The CDR3 length is 12 residues. CDR1 is SGHAT and CDR2 is FQDESV in the germline V gene (reference sequence). Trimming shortened V by 4 bases and J by 5 bases, and 7 bases separated the two germline ends. The CDR3 DNA follows: TGTGCCAGCAGCTCCCCGGAAGATACGCAGTATTTT. This encodes CASSSPEDTQYF.

The V gene is TRBV7-9, the J gene TRBJ2-7; TRBD2 agrees at 10 bases. The CDR3 spans 15 residues. Germline CDR1 and CDR2: SEHNR and FQNEAQ (reference sequence). Losses at the gene ends were 1 base for V and 3 bases for J; bases not matched to a gene: 3. DNA of the CDR3: TGTGCCAGCAGCTTAGAGCGGGGGGGCCTCTACGAGCAGTACTTC. Its protein is CASSLERGGLYEQYF.